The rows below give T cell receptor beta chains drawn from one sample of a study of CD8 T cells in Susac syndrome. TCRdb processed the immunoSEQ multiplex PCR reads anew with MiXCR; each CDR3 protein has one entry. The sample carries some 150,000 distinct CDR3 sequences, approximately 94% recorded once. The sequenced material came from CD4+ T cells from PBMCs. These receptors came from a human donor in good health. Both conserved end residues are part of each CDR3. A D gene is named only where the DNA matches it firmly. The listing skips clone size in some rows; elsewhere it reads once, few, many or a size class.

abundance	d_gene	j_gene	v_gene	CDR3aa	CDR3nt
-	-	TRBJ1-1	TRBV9	CASSVGAIREAFF	TGTGCCAGCAGCGTAGGGGCCATCCGCGAAGCTTTCTTT
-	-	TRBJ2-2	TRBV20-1	CSAPRTSAGELFF	TGCAGTGCCCCGAGGACTTCTGCCGGGGAGCTGTTTTTT
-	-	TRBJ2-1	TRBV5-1	CASSLGRDRRYNEQFF	TGCGCCAGCAGCTTGGGACGGGATAGGAGATACAATGAGCAGTTCTTC
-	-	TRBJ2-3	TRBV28	CASSFGGADLTDTQYF	TGTGCCAGCAGTTTCGGTGGGGCAGACCTCACAGATACGCAGTATTTT
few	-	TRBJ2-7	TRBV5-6	CASSLDGASYEQYF	TGTGCCAGCAGCTTGGACGGGGCCTCCTACGAGCAGTACTTC
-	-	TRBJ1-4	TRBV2	CASHADEKLFF	TGTGCCAGCCATGCCGACGAAAAACTGTTTTTT
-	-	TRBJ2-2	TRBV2	CASRISMGGSGELFF	TGTGCCAGCAGGATTTCCATGGGGGGATCCGGGGAGCTGTTTTTT
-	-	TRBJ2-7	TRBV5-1	CASSYRESTYEQYF	TGCGCCAGCAGCTACCGGGAAAGTACCTACGAGCAGTACTTC
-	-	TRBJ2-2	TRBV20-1	CSARDPATSNTGELFF	TGCAGTGCTAGAGATCCAGCGACTTCGAACACCGGGGAGCTGTTTTTT
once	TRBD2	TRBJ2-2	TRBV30	CAWSAKLAGAQNTGELFF	TGTGCCTGGAGTGCCAAACTAGCGGGAGCCCAGAACACCGGGGAGCTGTTTTTT
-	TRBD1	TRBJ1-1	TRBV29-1	CSERTGPGTEAFF	TGCAGCGAAAGGACAGGACCCGGCACTGAAGCTTTCTTT
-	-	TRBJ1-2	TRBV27	CASSPDGAGGYTF	TGTGCCAGCAGTCCGGACGGCGCAGGCGGCTACACCTTC
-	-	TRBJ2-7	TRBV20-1	CSARVLGASGTTGKQYF	TGCAGTGCTAGAGTATTAGGGGCTTCCGGGACAACTGGGAAGCAGTACTTC
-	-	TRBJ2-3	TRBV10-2	CASSVPSTDTQYF	TGCGCCAGCAGTGTTCCTAGCACAGATACGCAGTATTTT
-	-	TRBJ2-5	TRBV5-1	CASSPQLETQYF	TGCGCCAGCAGCCCTCAACTAGAGACCCAGTACTTC
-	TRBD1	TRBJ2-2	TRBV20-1	CSAEDRVNTGELFF	TGCAGTGCTGAGGACAGGGTCAACACCGGGGAGCTGTTTTTT
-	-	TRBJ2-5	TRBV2	CASTPWETQYF	TGTGCCAGCACGCCGTGGGAGACCCAGTACTTC
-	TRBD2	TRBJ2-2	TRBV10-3	CAISEFSGTTGELFF	TGTGCCATCAGTGAGTTTAGCGGGACCACCGGGGAGCTGTTTTTT
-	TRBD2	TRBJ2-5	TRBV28	CASRSWEGTQYF	TGTGCCAGCAGGTCGTGGGAGGGGACCCAGTACTTC
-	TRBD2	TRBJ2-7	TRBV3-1	CASSRAPSGSYEQYF	TGTGCCAGCAGCCGCGCTCCTAGCGGCTCCTACGAGCAGTACTTC
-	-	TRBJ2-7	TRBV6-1	CASLNPLYEQYF	TGTGCCAGCTTAAATCCCCTCTACGAGCAGTACTTC
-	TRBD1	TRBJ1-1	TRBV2	CASTLQGMNTEAFF	TGTGCCAGCACCCTACAGGGGATGAACACTGAAGCTTTCTTT
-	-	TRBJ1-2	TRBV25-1	CASSSQFAYGYTF	TGTGCCAGCAGCTCACAGTTTGCCTATGGCTACACCTTC
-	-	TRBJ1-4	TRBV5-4	CASSFGGSNEKLFF	TGTGCCAGCAGCTTCGGGGGTTCTAATGAAAAACTGTTTTTT